These 26 T cell receptor beta chains came from one sample sequenced in a study of blood T cells in healthy people across ages. Primers used in a second PCR of about 6 to 12 cycles were a sample-barcoded 5' primer and a J-beta primer mix. TCRdb recomputed calls from the 5' RACE reads with MiXCR, one row per CDR3 protein. Among more than 800,000 distinct CDR3 sequences, 29% were seen once, and the ten largest hold 15% to 20%. The sample was blood. These receptors were collected from a woman of 80 years or more in good health.

The sample holds a few counts of this clonotype. V is TRBV5-4 and J is TRBJ2-3; D remains ambiguous. The length of the CDR3 is 13 residues. Germline V gene sequence: CDR1 SGHNT, CDR2 YYREEE (reference sequence). V gave up 3 bases and J gave up 6 bases, with 11 bases separating them. In nucleotides, the CDR3 is TGTGCCAGCAGCTCGACGCGATCGGATACGCAGTATTTT. As protein: CASSSTRSDTQYF.

This clonotype came up many times. The V and J genes are TRBV7-2 and TRBJ1-2; 7 positions match TRBD1. V shed 5 bases and J 1 base; nucleotides not matched to a gene: 4. CDR1 is SGHTA, CDR2 FQGNSA, per germline. The CDR3 is made up of 14 amino acids. As DNA, the CDR3 is TGTGCCAGCAGCCCGAGGGACAGTAACTATGGCTACACCTTC. This translates into CASSPRDSNYGYTF.

This clonotype was counted between two and nine times. This sequence joins TRBV6-1 and TRBJ2-3; D may be TRBD1 (5 bases). V was pared by 3 bases and J by 4 bases, with 17 bases between. The CDR3 is made up of 16 amino acids. Germline CDR1 and CDR2: MNHNS and SASEGT. The CDR3 nucleotides read TGTGCCAGCAGTGAGATGGCTAGGGGTTGGGCAGATACGCAGTATTTT. Translating gives CASSEMARGWADTQYF.

In this sample, this clonotype turned up many times. The chain links TRBV5-1 to TRBJ2-3, with D perhaps assigned TRBD1 or TRBD2 (5 bases each). The CDR3 is 16 residues long. CDR1 is SGHRS and CDR2 is YFSETQ in the germline V gene. Trimming left V 4 bases short and J 1 base short, with 16 bases between. CDR3 in amino acids: CASSPLGTPGTDTQYF. For the CDR3, the DNA is TGCGCCAGCAGCCCCCTGGGGACCCCTGGCACAGATACGCAGTATTTT.

V gene TRBV6-1 combines with J gene TRBJ2-5, with D tentatively TRBD1 (6 bases). The V end lost 5 bases, the J end lost 0 bases, and 13 bases lay between the germline ends. The CDR3 sequence is 15 residues long. From germline, CDR1 is MNHNS and CDR2 SASEGT. The CDR3 loop is CASSRDRDNQETQYF. CDR3 DNA sequence: TGTGCCAGCAGTAGAGACCGGGACAACCAAGAGACCCAGTACTTC.

The chain combines TRBV4-2 with TRBJ2-2; 8 bases line up with TRBD1. CDR3 size: 17 residues. J was trimmed by 1 base and V by 1 base; bases with no gene match: 5. Germline lookup yields CDR1 LGHNA and CDR2 YNFKEQ. The CDR3 loop is CASSQGPQGVNTGELFF. DNA of the CDR3: TGTGCCAGCAGCCAAGGTCCACAGGGGGTGAACACCGGGGAGCTGTTTTTT.

This clonotype was counted at least ten times. This chain connects TRBV14 to TRBJ1-5; 7 bases line up with TRBD1. Germline lookup yields CDR1 SGHDN and CDR2 FVKESK. After removal of 2 bases from V and 0 bases from J, the junction contained 4 bases not matched to a gene. The CDR3 contains 16 residues. The CDR3 protein is CASSQNYRGSNQPQHF. The CDR3 bases are TGTGCCAGCAGCCAAAATTACAGGGGTAGCAATCAGCCCCAGCATTTT.

V and J are TRBV11-1 and TRBJ2-7, with TRBD1 matching 9 bases. The CDR3 runs 14 residues. Germline CDR1 is SGHAT and CDR2 is FQDESV (reference sequence). V was clipped by 4 bases and J by 6 bases; unmatched bases: 7. The CDR3 reads CASSSRDREVEQYF. CDR3 in DNA: TGTGCCAGCAGCTCCCGGGACAGGGAGGTCGAGCAGTACTTC.

The sample holds many counts of this clonotype. The chain recombines TRBV3-1 with TRBJ1-6, with 10 bases aligning to TRBD1. The CDR3 consists of 14 residues. The germline V gene encodes CDR1 LGHDT and CDR2 YNNKEL (reference sequence). V shed 10 bases, J shed 7 bases, and the junction held 7 bases outside the gene matches. The CDR3 DNA reads TGTGCCACCGGGACAGGGGTAATGAATTCACCCCTCCACTTT. Amino acid sequence: CATGTGVMNSPLHF. Full variable domain (missing parts from reference TRBV3-1 and TRBJ1-6): DTAVSQTPKYLVTQMGNDKSIKCEQNLGHDTMYWYKQDSKKFLKIMFSYNNKELIINETVPNRFSPKSPDKAHLNLHINSLELGDSAVYFCATGTGVMNSPLHFGNGTRLTVT.

V gene TRBV19 combines with J gene TRBJ2-1; D remains ambiguous. Germline CDR1 is LNHDA and CDR2 is SQIVND (reference sequence). This CDR3 has 14 amino acids. V was clipped by 7 bases and J by 6 bases, with 16 bases between them. CDR3 region: CASKNGAEANEQFF. The CDR3, as DNA: TGTGCCAGTAAGAATGGCGCAGAGGCCAATGAGCAGTTCTTC.

V is TRBV28 and J is TRBJ1-2; unclear D gene. The CDR3 spans 14 residues. The V end lost 5 bases, the J end lost 3 bases, and 13 bases lay between the germline ends. The germline gives CDR1 MDHEN, CDR2 SYDVKM. CDR3 amino acids: CASSRRDTYYGYTF. The CDR3 DNA is TGTGCCAGCAGTCGAAGAGACACGTACTATGGCTACACCTTC.

The table lists this clonotype with many counts. The V and J genes are TRBV7-2 and TRBJ2-1; 9 nucleotides align to TRBD2. The CDR3 is 18 residues long. The J segment lost 0 bases and the V segment lost 6 bases, leaving 12 bases of the junction unmatched. Germline CDR1 is SGHTA and CDR2 is FQGNSA. The CDR3 sequence is CASRVLASGVISYNEQFF. The CDR3 DNA is TGTGCCAGCAGGGTTCTGGCTAGCGGGGTGATCTCCTACAATGAGCAGTTCTTC.

This clonotype has at least ten counts. The genes are TRBV28 and TRBJ1-2; 8 nucleotides line up with TRBD1. V was pared by 3 bases and J by 8 bases, with 5 bases of the junction left unmatched. CDR1 is MDHEN, CDR2 SYDVKM, per germline. The length of the CDR3 is 13 residues. The CDR3 here is CASSLTGVRGYTF. CDR3 coding DNA: TGTGCCAGCAGTTTGACAGGGGTGCGAGGCTACACCTTC.

This clonotype was recorded a few times. The genes are TRBV5-1 and TRBJ1-2; a possible D gene is TRBD1 (5 bases). This CDR3 comprises 14 residues. Per germline, CDR1 SGHRS and CDR2 YFSETQ. The V and J ends lost 3 bases and 4 bases respectively, with 13 bases between them. The CDR3 DNA reads TGCGCCAGCAGCTGGGGGGAGGCTTTCTATGGCTACACCTTC. Translating it yields CASSWGEAFYGYTF.

This clonotype was observed many times. V is TRBV2 and J is TRBJ2-5, with D maybe TRBD1 (5 bases). Germline V gene data show CDR1 as SNHLY and CDR2 as FYNNEI. Trimming took 7 bases from V and 2 from J, leaving 8 bases between them. The CDR3 consists of 12 residues. CDR3 protein: CASNQGQETQYF. In nucleotides, the CDR3 is TGTGCCAGCAATCAGGGACAAGAGACCCAGTACTTC.

The chain joins TRBV7-2 to TRBJ2-7; perhaps TRBD1 as D (6 bases). The assigned J gene may be wrong: the sequence end matches TRBJ2-5 better. Germline V gene sequence: CDR1 SGHTA, CDR2 FQGNSA. The CDR3 length is 15 residues. CDR3 residues: CASSQGLAWGETQYF. The CDR3, as DNA: TGTGCCAGCAGCCAGGGGCTGGCATGGGGGGAGACCCAGTACTTC.

In its sample, this clonotype was seen a few times. The rearrangement joins TRBV18 to TRBJ2-3; weak D call: TRBD2 (5 bases). V gave up 3 bases and J gave up 9 bases, with 13 bases separating them. CDR1 is KGHSH and CDR2 is LQKENI in the germline V gene. The CDR3 runs 13 residues. This CDR3 is CASSPAGSATQYF. CDR3 coding DNA: TGTGCCAGCTCACCGGCGGGCAGTGCGACGCAGTATTTT.

V and J are TRBV4-3 and TRBJ2-2; 8 positions agree with TRBD1. Germline V gene lookup returns CDR1 LGHNA and CDR2 YSLEER. Trimming took 5 bases from V and 5 from J; bases not matched to a gene: 4. The CDR3 contains 14 residues. The CDR3 bases are TGCGCCAGCAGCAACGGACAGGGAACCGGGGAGCTGTTTTTT. It is translated as CASSNGQGTGELFF.

This clonotype has a count of ten or more. V and J are TRBV20-1 and TRBJ1-5, with a possible D match to TRBD1 (5 bases). This CDR3 has 13 residues. CDR1 and CDR2 (germline): DFQATT, SNEGSKA (reference sequence). The V end lost 6 bases, the J end lost 6 bases, and 15 bases lay between the germline ends. The CDR3, as DNA: TGCAGTGCCTGGCAGGGCCTAGGTCAGCCCCAGCATTTT. Translating it yields CSAWQGLGQPQHF.

At least ten counts were recorded for this clonotype. This chain connects TRBV20-1 to TRBJ2-1; a weak D match, TRBD1 (6 bases). V lost 4 bases and J 4 bases, leaving 17 bases between the germline ends. The CDR3 loop spans 15 amino acids. CDR1 and CDR2 from the germline V gene are DFQATT and SNEGSKA (reference sequence). CDR3 in DNA: TGCAGTGCTACGGGGACATCGCGAGGGTACAATGAGCAGTTCTTC. It codes for CSATGTSRGYNEQFF.

Worth noting for this clonotype: With a much larger clone just one base away, this may be a read error. The chain is built from TRBV6-2 or TRBV6-3 and TRBJ2-1, with D perhaps assigned TRBD1 or TRBD2 (5 bases each). The CDR3 length is 14 residues. Germline loops: CDR1 MNHEY, CDR2 SVGEGT. The V end lost 5 bases, the J end lost 8 bases, and 16 bases lay between the germline ends. The CDR3: CASSRKRGTHEQFF. The CDR3 DNA sequence: TGTGCCAGCAGTCGTAAGAGGGGCACCCATGAGCAGTTCTTC.

Comments on this clonotype: A much larger clone differs from this one at a single base, so this may be a read error. The genes are TRBV6-2 or TRBV6-3 and TRBJ2-5; D might be TRBD1 or TRBD2, each matching 6 bases. Trimming pared 11 bases from V and 11 bases from J, leaving 30 bases between. Germline V gene data show CDR1 as MNHEY and CDR2 as SVGEGT. This CDR3 comprises 15 residues. CDR3 DNA sequence: TGTGCCGGAGGGGGACCGGGACTCCCCGGCGATGAGCAGTACTTC. Residues: CAGGGPGLPGDEQYF.

This clonotype has only a few counts. J is TRBJ1-1 and V is TRBV6-2 or TRBV6-3; D call uncertain. V lost 2 bases and J lost 2, with 9 bases in between. The CDR3 is 14 residues long. Germline V CDR1 and CDR2: MNHEY, SVGEGT. In nucleotides, the CDR3 is TGTGCCAGCAGTTACGGCGGGTATAACACTGAAGCTTTCTTT. It yields the protein CASSYGGYNTEAFF.

This clonotype was recorded once. One base away lies a much larger clone, so this may be a sequencing read error. V and J are TRBV11-2 and TRBJ2-3; TRBD1 is a possible D gene (7 bases). The length of the CDR3 is 16 residues. Germline V gene data show CDR1 as SGHAT and CDR2 as FQNNGV. The germline V and J ends were trimmed by 5 bases and 2 bases, with 17 bases remaining between them. In nucleotides, the CDR3 is TGTGCCAGCAGCCCGGGACAGTGGGGGGTCACAGATACGCAGTATTTT. It codes for CASSPGQWGVTDTQYF.

This clonotype was observed many times. The chain is built from TRBV20-1 and TRBJ2-1, with 8 positions matching TRBD2. CDR1 and CDR2 from the germline V gene are DFQATT and SNEGSKA (reference sequence). The CDR3 is 15 amino acids. The V and J ends lost 3 bases and 4 bases, in that order; junction bases with no gene match: 8. CDR3 in DNA: TGCAGTGCTAGTAAGGTTGGCGGGGGGTACAATGAGCAGTTCTTC. Translating it yields CSASKVGGGYNEQFF.

The V gene is TRBV6-5, the J gene TRBJ2-1, with D unclear. V was cut by 6 bases and J by 3 bases, with 9 bases left in between. There are 13 residues in the CDR3. CDR1 is MNHEY, CDR2 SVGAGI, per germline. The CDR3 here is CASRTSDYNEQFF. DNA of the CDR3: TGTGCCAGCAGAACCTCAGACTACAATGAGCAGTTCTTC.